This T cell receptor (beta chain) is drawn from a study of shared clonotypes between healthy human individuals. CDR3 length equals 18 residues. Germline V gene data show CDR1 as MNHEY and CDR2 as SMNVEV (reference sequence). V lost 6 bases to trimming and J lost 4 bases; unmatched junction nucleotides: 17. Some clones are missing from TCRdb's copy, which holds only in-frame ones; the method was immunoSEQ multiplex PCR. This sample carries around 1 million clones, 70% to 85% of them seen once, and the ten largest clones take approximately 1.5%. This receptor was identified in a man aged 18 to 35 in good health. What was sequenced was memory CD4+ T cells sorted from blood. The subset denotes: CD45RA-negative fraction. The chain couples TRBV27 to TRBJ1-2; 10 positions match TRBD1. The CDR3 DNA follows: TGTGCCAGCAGCCGGACAGGGGGAGGGCAGGGTTTCGTCTATGGCTACACCTTC. This sequence encodes CASSRTGGGQGFVYGYTF.